This TCR beta chain was recovered during a study of metastatic and nonmetastatic thyroid tumors. This clone was seen more than once but under ten times. The V gene's germline CDR1 is SGHRS and CDR2 YFSETQ. The V and J ends lost 3 bases and 4 bases respectively, with 17 bases between them. The CDR3 spans 15 residues. The entire patient cohort was treatment-naive prior to thyroid surgery. Per the study methods: The distant-metastasis classifier for papillary thyroid cancer was built from CDR3 differences across clinicopathological groups. MiXCR re-clonotyped the PCR reads for TCRdb. The V and J calls were not made by the authors but by TCRdb's processing. This table has some 17,000 clones, more than 30% appearing once.

The V call is TRBV5-1, the J call TRBJ2-7; D unclear. The receptor was isolated from a female donor with papillary thyroid cancer or a benign thyroid nodule (not recorded which). Some clones in this sample may be carry-over from other donors' samples. Input material: tumor tissue. In nucleotides, the CDR3 is TGCGCCAGCAGCTCCAACTCGTCCCCCCTTTACGAGCAGTACTTC. This translates into CASSSNSSPLYEQYF.